Listed below are T cell receptor beta chains from one sample, sequenced in a study of blood T cell repertoires in COVID-19. Measured with immunoSEQ multiplex PCR; TCRdb has only the in-frame clones, and not every one. The data show about 200,000 clones, 84% seen once. The sequenced sample was peripheral blood. All receptors come from a human donor in a cohort sampled during active COVID-19. The CDR3 runs from the conserved cysteine through the conserved F or W. Fields, in order: CDR3 DNA, CDR3 protein, D gene, J gene, clone size, V gene. A D gene is named only where the DNA matches it firmly. Some rows mark clone size as missing; the rest say once, few, many or name a class of expanded clone.

DNA: TGTGCCAGCAGAACTCCCCGTCGGGACAGGTTCTACTACGAGCAGTACTTC
CDR3: CASRTPRRDRFYYEQYF
D: TRBD1
J: TRBJ2-7
size: -
V: TRBV2

DNA: TGCGCCAGCAGCCGCTTATACCGGGACAGGGAATCCTACGAGCAGTACTTC
CDR3: CASSRLYRDRESYEQYF
D: TRBD1
J: TRBJ2-7
size: -
V: TRBV4-1

DNA: TGTGCCAGCTTGACAGGGCGCAATGAGCAGTTCTTC
CDR3: CASLTGRNEQFF
D: TRBD1
J: TRBJ2-1
size: -
V: TRBV7-9

DNA: TGTGCCAGCAGCTCGCGACTAGCGGGAGTAATGGAGACCCAGTACTTC
CDR3: CASSSRLAGVMETQYF
D: TRBD2
J: TRBJ2-5
size: -
V: TRBV7-8

DNA: TGCAGTGCTAGAGATAACGAGCAGTACTTC
CDR3: CSARDNEQYF
D: -
J: TRBJ2-7
size: -
V: TRBV20-1

DNA: TGTGCCAGTAGTAGCCCTAGCGGGGGCCGCACAGATACGCAGTATTTT
CDR3: CASSSPSGGRTDTQYF
D: TRBD2
J: TRBJ2-3
size: -
V: TRBV19

DNA: TGTGCCAGCAGCCTTGATCCGACTAGCGGGAGGCCCTACGAGCAGTACTTC
CDR3: CASSLDPTSGRPYEQYF
D: TRBD2
J: TRBJ2-7
size: -
V: TRBV7-2

DNA: TGTGCCAGCTCACCGGGTCGAGGCATGAATGAGCAGTTCTTC
CDR3: CASSPGRGMNEQFF
D: -
J: TRBJ2-1
size: -
V: TRBV18

DNA: TGCGCCAGCAGCCTCCGGGCCCAAGGCGCGGGCACTGAAGCTTTCTTT
CDR3: CASSLRAQGAGTEAFF
D: -
J: TRBJ1-1
size: -
V: TRBV5-1

DNA: TGTGCCAGCAGCTATTCTAACAATGAGCAGTTCTTC
CDR3: CASSYSNNEQFF
D: -
J: TRBJ2-1
size: -
V: TRBV11-2

DNA: TGTGCCAGCAGCTTAAGAGGTAGCGGAAAAGAGACCCAGTACTTC
CDR3: CASSLRGSGKETQYF
D: -
J: TRBJ2-5
size: -
V: TRBV7-9

DNA: TGTGCCAGCTCACCACCGTCTGGGCGCAACACTGAAGCTTTCTTT
CDR3: CASSPPSGRNTEAFF
D: -
J: TRBJ1-1
size: -
V: TRBV18

DNA: TGCAGCGTTGAAAGTTTGCGGGGGGCGGGAGATACGCAGTATTTT
CDR3: CSVESLRGAGDTQYF
D: TRBD2
J: TRBJ2-3
size: few
V: TRBV29-1

DNA: TGTGCCAGCAGCACACTCCGCGCGGGAAGCTCCTACAATGAGCAGTTCTTC
CDR3: CASSTLRAGSSYNEQFF
D: -
J: TRBJ2-1
size: -
V: TRBV7-2

DNA: TGTGCCAGCAGCCCCGGGACATTGATCTACGAGCAGTACTTC
CDR3: CASSPGTLIYEQYF
D: -
J: TRBJ2-7
size: once
V: TRBV5-4

DNA: TGTGCCAGCAGCGGGGGACTAGCGAACACCGGGGAGCTGTTTTTT
CDR3: CASSGGLANTGELFF
D: TRBD2
J: TRBJ2-2
size: -
V: TRBV9

DNA: TGTGCCAGCAGCAATAGGGACAGGGGGCAATACGAGCAGTACTTC
CDR3: CASSNRDRGQYEQYF
D: TRBD1
J: TRBJ2-7
size: -
V: TRBV3-1/TRBV3-2

DNA: TGCAGTGCTAGTAGGGTTGTAGGGGGCAATCAGCCCCAGCATTTT
CDR3: CSASRVVGGNQPQHF
D: -
J: TRBJ1-5
size: -
V: TRBV20-1

DNA: TGTGCCACCAGCAGAGATCCCGACAGTCACAATGAGCAGTTCTTC
CDR3: CATSRDPDSHNEQFF
D: -
J: TRBJ2-1
size: -
V: TRBV15

DNA: TGTGCCAGCAGTTTTTACCCGGGTAGCTATGGCTACACCTTC
CDR3: CASSFYPGSYGYTF
D: -
J: TRBJ1-2
size: once
V: TRBV27

DNA: TGTGCCAGCAGTTTACCCGACTATGGCTACACCTTC
CDR3: CASSLPDYGYTF
D: -
J: TRBJ1-2
size: -
V: TRBV28

DNA: TGTGCCAGCAGCTTAAGTTCCGGGACAGGGGGCGTCGGCTATGGCTACACCTTC
CDR3: CASSLSSGTGGVGYGYTF
D: TRBD1
J: TRBJ1-2
size: -
V: TRBV7-2

DNA: TGTGCCAGCAGCTTTCTTCGAGGGAGTTTGCACGAGCAGTACTTC
CDR3: CASSFLRGSLHEQYF
D: -
J: TRBJ2-7
size: -
V: TRBV3-1/TRBV3-2

DNA: TGTGCCAGCAGACTACAGGGTTATAGCAATCAGCCCCAGCATTTT
CDR3: CASRLQGYSNQPQHF
D: -
J: TRBJ1-5
size: -
V: TRBV6-6

DNA: TGTGCCAGCGCTGCCGGGACAGAATACAATGAGCAGTTCTTC
CDR3: CASAAGTEYNEQFF
D: TRBD1
J: TRBJ2-1
size: -
V: TRBV28

DNA: TGTGCCAGCAGTGGACAGGGGTACCACGAGCAGTACTTC
CDR3: CASSGQGYHEQYF
D: TRBD1
J: TRBJ2-7
size: few
V: TRBV2

DNA: TGTGCCAGTAGTTCACGACTAGCGGAATACAATGAGCAGTTCTTC
CDR3: CASSSRLAEYNEQFF
D: TRBD2
J: TRBJ2-1
size: -
V: TRBV19

DNA: TGTGCCAGCAGTCCGACAGGGTGGAGTGAAGCTTTCTTT
CDR3: CASSPTGWSEAFF
D: TRBD1
J: TRBJ1-1
size: -
V: TRBV12-3/TRBV12-4

DNA: TGTGCCAGCAACTCCCTCCGGGACAGGGCTAGCAATCAGCCCCAGCATTTT
CDR3: CASNSLRDRASNQPQHF
D: TRBD1
J: TRBJ1-5
size: -
V: TRBV27

DNA: TGTGCCAGCAGGATTAGCGGGAGGGCATACAATGAGCAGTTCTTC
CDR3: CASRISGRAYNEQFF
D: TRBD2
J: TRBJ2-1
size: few
V: TRBV27

DNA: TGTGCCAGCAGCATAATCGCCCGGACTCGGTACTTC
CDR3: CASSIIARTRYF
D: -
J: TRBJ2-7
size: -
V: TRBV28

DNA: TGTGCCAGCAGCAAAGCGGGGTTAGACGGGGACTCCTACGAGCAGTACTTC
CDR3: CASSKAGLDGDSYEQYF
D: -
J: TRBJ2-7
size: -
V: TRBV21-1

DNA: TGTGCCAGCAGCCAAGTACTAGCTCCAGAGACCCAGTACTTC
CDR3: CASSQVLAPETQYF
D: -
J: TRBJ2-5
size: -
V: TRBV14

DNA: TGTGCCAGTAGTATAGGCGGATTACACTATGGCTACACCTTC
CDR3: CASSIGGLHYGYTF
D: -
J: TRBJ1-2
size: -
V: TRBV19

DNA: TGTGCTAGTGGTTTGAGCGGCGCTGAGGAGACCCAGTACTTC
CDR3: CASGLSGAEETQYF
D: -
J: TRBJ2-5
size: -
V: TRBV12-5

DNA: TGTGCCAGCAGGCTAGAGGAGCGGGGTGATTACGAGCAGTACTTC
CDR3: CASRLEERGDYEQYF
D: TRBD2
J: TRBJ2-7
size: -
V: TRBV28

DNA: TGTGCCAGCAGCGCGCATAGCGAACGGGGGAGCTCCTATAATTCACCCCTCCACTTT
CDR3: CASSAHSERGSSYNSPLHF
D: -
J: TRBJ1-6
size: -
V: TRBV7-9

DNA: TGTGCCAGCTCAGGGGGCCATGGCTACACCTTC
CDR3: CASSGGHGYTF
D: -
J: TRBJ1-2
size: -
V: TRBV18

DNA: TGTGCCAGCAGCCACTCGACGAGGCGAGGCGCGAACACTGAAGCTTTCTTT
CDR3: CASSHSTRRGANTEAFF
D: -
J: TRBJ1-1
size: once
V: TRBV4-2

DNA: TGTGCCAGTAGTATAATTTTTTATAGCAATCAGCCCCAGCATTTT
CDR3: CASSIIFYSNQPQHF
D: -
J: TRBJ1-5
size: -
V: TRBV19

DNA: TGTGCCACCAGCAACCCACCCCCAGGGGACAATGAGCAGTTCTTC
CDR3: CATSNPPPGDNEQFF
D: -
J: TRBJ2-1
size: -
V: TRBV15